Shown below are 24 T cell receptor beta chains from a single sample sequenced in a study of shared clonotypes between healthy human individuals. Clones were read by immunoSEQ multiplex PCR, and TCRdb kept only the in-frame ones, dropping some. Of roughly 2,300,000 clones in the sample, around 90% were seen once. The source material was naive CD4+ T cells from PBMCs. The sample's subset: CD45RA+ positively selected. The receptors here all came from a young man in good health. Some clones in this sample may be carry-over from other donors' samples.

The gene calls are TRBV7-3 and TRBJ2-1; 11 bases fit TRBD1. This CDR3 spans 14 amino acids. Trimming at V came to 4 bases and at J to 10 bases, leaving 6 bases not matched to a gene. The germline V gene encodes CDR1 SGHTA and CDR2 FQGTGA. The CDR3 region is CASSSRDRGGEQFF. DNA for the CDR3: TGTGCCAGCAGCTCCCGGGACAGGGGGGGCGAGCAGTTCTTC.

The V call is TRBV6-1, the J call TRBJ1-1, with 7 positions matching TRBD1. The CDR3 totals 12 residues. Trimming cost V 9 bases and J 1 base; bases outside gene matches: 2. The germline V gene encodes CDR1 MNHNS and CDR2 SASEGT. The CDR3 DNA follows: TGTGCCAGTGGGACAGAGAACACTGAAGCTTTCTTT. Translation: CASGTENTEAFF.

The chain's CDR3 is CASWTGVLNTGELFF. Here the CDR3 DNA reads TGCGCCAGCTGGACTGGAGTTTTGAACACCGGGGAGCTGTTTTTT. V is TRBV5-1 and J is TRBJ2-2, with D possibly matching TRBD2 (5 bases). The CDR3 sequence is 15 residues long. Germline V gene data show CDR1 as SGHRS and CDR2 as YFSETQ. Trimming stripped 7 bases from V and 1 base from J, with 14 bases between.

This clone was observed a single time. The chain employs TRBV5-1 and TRBJ2-5; 12 bases match TRBD1. The J segment lost 5 bases and the V segment lost 4 bases, leaving 6 bases of the junction unmatched. Per the germline V gene, CDR1 is SGHRS and CDR2 is YFSETQ. The CDR3 totals 15 residues. The CDR3 protein is CASSPGQGAKETQYF. CDR3 sequence (DNA): TGCGCCAGCAGCCCGGGACAGGGGGCGAAGGAGACCCAGTACTTC.

The gene calls are TRBV4-3 and TRBJ1-3; a possible D gene is TRBD1 (5 bases). Trimming shortened V by 1 base and J by 4 bases, and 11 bases separated the two germline ends. There are 15 residues in the CDR3. From germline, CDR1 is LGHNA and CDR2 YSLEER. The chain's CDR3 is CASSQGLGGGNTIYF. DNA for the CDR3: TGCGCCAGCAGCCAAGGGTTGGGGGGGGGAAACACCATATATTTT.

The chain carries TRBV6-4 and TRBJ1-2; 7 positions agree with TRBD1. After removal of 3 bases from V and 6 bases from J, the junction contained 4 bases not matched to a gene. Germline values: CDR1 MRHNA, CDR2 SNTAGT. The CDR3 runs to 13 residues. CDR3 DNA sequence: TGTGCCAGCAGTGAACGACAGGGACATGGCTACACCTTC. Translating it yields CASSERQGHGYTF.

Regarding this clone: Distinct nucleotide sequences in the sample also encode this CDR3. The chain is built from TRBV9 and TRBJ2-1; D gene unclear. V lost 0 bases to trimming and J lost 3 bases, with 4 bases between them. The germline V gene encodes CDR1 SGDLS and CDR2 YYNGEE. This CDR3 spans 13 amino acids. In nucleotides, the CDR3 is TGTGCCAGCAGCGTAGGTCGCTACAATGAGCAGTTCTTC. It translates to CASSVGRYNEQFF. Full variable domain (outside the CDR3, taken from reference TRBV9 and TRBJ2-1): DSGVTQTPKHLITATGQRVTLRCSPRSGDLSVYWYQQSLDQGLQFLIQYYNGEERAKGNILERFSAQQFPDLHSELNLSSLELGDSALYFCASSVGRYNEQFFGPGTRLTVL.

The chain combines TRBV5-1 with TRBJ2-7; 11 positions match TRBD2. V lost 2 bases, J lost 4 bases, and 8 bases stayed unmatched. CDR3 size: 16 residues. CDR1 and CDR2 (germline): SGHRS, YFSETQ. The DNA of the CDR3 is TGCGCCAGCAGCTTTGGACAGGCTAGCGGGGGGTACGAGCAGTACTTC. This encodes CASSFGQASGGYEQYF.

The gene calls are TRBV9 and TRBJ2-2, with 12 bases lining up with TRBD2. The CDR3 length is 16 residues. Germline CDR1 is SGDLS and CDR2 is YYNGEE. Losses at the gene ends were 7 bases for V and 8 bases for J; bases not matched to a gene: 12. CDR3 nucleotides: TGTGCCAGCGGCGAAGGACTAGCGGGAAAGATGGGGGAGCTGTTTTTT. Its translation: CASGEGLAGKMGELFF.

This clone was seen a handful of times. This chain links TRBV29-1 with TRBJ1-2; D uncertain. CDR1 is SQVTM, CDR2 ANQGSEA, per germline. V was clipped by 3 bases and J by 4 bases, with 12 bases between them. The CDR3 covers 13 residues. The CDR3, as DNA: TGCAGCGTTGAGGCAAGGGCCGGCTATGGCTACACCTTC. It codes for CSVEARAGYGYTF.

The chain links TRBV4-2 to TRBJ2-1; perhaps TRBD1 as D (5 bases). Germline V CDR1 and CDR2: LGHNA, YNFKEQ. With 2 bases removed from V and 6 bases from J, the gap between germline ends came to 8 bases. The CDR3 loop spans 13 amino acids. The CDR3: CASSQTRVNEQFF. CDR3 coding DNA: TGTGCCAGCAGCCAAACCAGGGTCAATGAGCAGTTCTTC.

With respect to this clone: Within the sample, other DNA sequences also encode this same CDR3. J is TRBJ2-3 and V is TRBV15; D is ambiguous. The V gene lost 1 base and the J gene lost 6 bases, with 5 bases spanning the gap. Germline CDR1 and CDR2: LNHNV and YYDKDF (reference sequence). The CDR3 spans 12 residues. As DNA, the CDR3 is TGTGCCACCAGCAGAGGTTCCGATACGCAGTATTTT. It codes for CATSRGSDTQYF.

This rearrangement joins TRBV28 to TRBJ2-3, with 12 positions matching TRBD2. Per the germline V gene, CDR1 is MDHEN and CDR2 is SYDVKM. The CDR3 totals 15 residues. V lost 10 bases and J lost 4; bases outside the gene matches: 9. The CDR3 bases are TGTGCCACCTTGATGACTAGCGGGAGCGCAGATACGCAGTATTTT. This gives the protein CATLMTSGSADTQYF.

The chain combines TRBV5-8 with TRBJ2-7; 10 nucleotides agree with TRBD2. From germline, CDR1 is SGHTS and CDR2 YDEGEE. CDR3 size: 17 residues. Trimming removed 2 bases from V and 2 bases from J; junction bases left unmatched: 10. The CDR3 sequence is CASSLLGASGSAYEQYF. The CDR3 DNA is TGTGCCAGCAGCTTATTAGGGGCTAGCGGGAGCGCCTACGAGCAGTACTTC. The full variable domain, in which reference TRBV5-8 and TRBJ2-7 provide the parts outside the CDR3, is EAGVTQSPTHLIKTRGQQATLRCSPISGHTSVYWYQQALGLGLQFLLWYDEGEERNRGNFPPRFSGRQFPNYSSELNVNALELEDSALYLCASSLLGASGSAYEQYFGPGTRLTVT.

This clone showed up just once. V and J are TRBV5-5 and TRBJ1-2; D is unclear. The CDR3 extends over 11 amino acids. Germline values: CDR1 SGHKS, CDR2 YYEKEE (reference sequence). V was clipped by 2 bases and J by 4 bases, with 3 bases between them. The CDR3 protein is CASSFSYGYTF. The DNA for the CDR3 is TGTGCCAGCAGCTTTTCCTATGGCTACACCTTC.

The chain has TRBV5-1 and TRBJ2-3; D is uncertain. Germline CDR1 is SGHRS and CDR2 is YFSETQ. CDR3 length equals 15 residues. Trimming removed 2 bases at V and 0 bases at J, with 10 bases between. Written as DNA, the CDR3 is TGCGCCAGCAGCTTTTATGCCCGTAGCACAGATACGCAGTATTTT. Protein product: CASSFYARSTDTQYF.

This clone was counted once. For the CDR3, the DNA is TGTGCCAGCAGGCAAAGGGGGACTTACGAGCAGTACTTC. It encodes CASRQRGTYEQYF. The chain joins TRBV6-5 to TRBJ2-7; D possibly uses TRBD1 or TRBD2 (6 bases each). Per the germline V gene, CDR1 is MNHEY and CDR2 is SVGAGI. Trimming took off 6 bases at V and 4 bases at J, with 13 bases between the two ends. This CDR3 has 13 amino acids.

This clone was seen once. The chain couples TRBV27 to TRBJ1-1; a weak D match, TRBD1 (5 bases). Trimming shortened V by 8 bases and J by 1 base, and 11 bases separated the two germline ends. The CDR3 is 13 residues long. Looked up from germline, CDR1 is MNHEY and CDR2 is SMNVEV (reference sequence). This chain's CDR3 is CASCSRENTEAFF. CDR3 nucleotide sequence: TGTGCCAGCTGCAGCAGGGAGAACACTGAAGCTTTCTTT.

The chain combines TRBV6-5 with TRBJ2-5, with TRBD2 identical over 13 bases. The junction had 8 bases not matched to a gene; V was cut back by 2 bases and J by 11 bases. The CDR3 has 15 amino acids. Per the germline V gene, CDR1 is MNHEY and CDR2 is SVGAGI. CDR3 nucleotides: TGTGCCAGCAGTTACCGCCGGACTAGCGGGAGCCCTCAGTACTTC. This encodes CASSYRRTSGSPQYF.

The genes are TRBV28 and TRBJ2-1, with TRBD2 matching 8 bases. Per the germline V gene, CDR1 is MDHEN and CDR2 is SYDVKM. With V trimmed by 7 bases and J by 4 bases, 12 bases remained unmatched. CDR3 length equals 16 residues. The CDR3 loop is CASTPSGLGEYNEQFF. The CDR3, as DNA: TGTGCCAGCACCCCCTCGGGACTAGGAGAATACAATGAGCAGTTCTTC.

The chain uses TRBV7-3 and TRBJ2-1; D possibly corresponds to TRBD2 (5 bases). The V end lost 1 base, the J end lost 15 bases, and 16 bases lay between the germline ends. Per germline, CDR1 SGHTA and CDR2 FQGTGA. There are 13 residues in the CDR3. In DNA, the CDR3 is TGTGCCAGCAGCTTAATAGGAGAGGGCCAGGCGTTCTTC. It is translated as CASSLIGEGQAFF.

The chain couples TRBV10-3 to TRBJ2-3; 10 nucleotides agree with TRBD2. The CDR3 has 16 residues. Trimming at V came to 3 bases and at J to 2 bases, leaving 5 bases not matched to a gene. Germline-derived CDR1 and CDR2 are ENHRY and SYGVKD. The DNA for the CDR3 is TGTGCCATCAGTGATGGACTAGCGGAACTCACAGATACGCAGTATTTT. Amino acids: CAISDGLAELTDTQYF.

This chain uses TRBV6-1 with TRBJ1-5; 7 bases line up with TRBD1. This CDR3 has 15 residues. The germline gives CDR1 MNHNS, CDR2 SASEGT. V lost 6 bases to trimming and J lost 4 bases; unmatched junction nucleotides: 9. CDR3 sequence reads: CASRNRGSWNQPQHF. The CDR3 DNA reads TGTGCCAGCAGGAACAGGGGTTCTTGGAATCAGCCCCAGCATTTT.

The gene calls are TRBV6-5 and TRBJ1-1; D possibly corresponds to TRBD1 (6 bases). The V and J ends lost 5 bases and 8 bases respectively, with 15 bases between them. The length of the CDR3 is 13 residues. The germline V gene encodes CDR1 MNHEY and CDR2 SVGAGI. As DNA, the CDR3 is TGTGCCAGCAGTGGAAGGGGGGCTGAGGAAGCTTTCTTT. Translated: CASSGRGAEEAFF.